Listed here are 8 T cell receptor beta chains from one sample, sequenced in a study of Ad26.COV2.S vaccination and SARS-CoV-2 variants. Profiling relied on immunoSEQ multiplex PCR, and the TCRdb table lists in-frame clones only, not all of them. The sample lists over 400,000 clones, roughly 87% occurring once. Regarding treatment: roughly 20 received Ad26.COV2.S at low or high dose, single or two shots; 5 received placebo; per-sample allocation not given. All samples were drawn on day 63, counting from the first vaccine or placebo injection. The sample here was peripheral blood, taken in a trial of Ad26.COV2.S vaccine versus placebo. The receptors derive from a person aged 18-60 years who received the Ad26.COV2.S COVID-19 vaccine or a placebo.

The CDR3 here is CASSLALRPEAFF. The CDR3 region has the DNA TGTGCCAGCAGCTTAGCGCTCAGGCCAGAAGCTTTCTTT. This chain connects TRBV7-9 to TRBJ1-1; D not certain. Germline values: CDR1 SEHNR, CDR2 FQNEAQ (reference sequence). Trimming left V 0 bases short and J 8 bases short, with 10 bases between. The CDR3 covers 13 residues.

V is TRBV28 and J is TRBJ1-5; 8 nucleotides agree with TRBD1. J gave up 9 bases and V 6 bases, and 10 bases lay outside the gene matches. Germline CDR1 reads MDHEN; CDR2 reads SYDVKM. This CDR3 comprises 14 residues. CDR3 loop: CASSEGTGRRPQHF. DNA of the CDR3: TGTGCCAGCAGCGAAGGGACAGGCAGGAGGCCCCAGCATTTT.

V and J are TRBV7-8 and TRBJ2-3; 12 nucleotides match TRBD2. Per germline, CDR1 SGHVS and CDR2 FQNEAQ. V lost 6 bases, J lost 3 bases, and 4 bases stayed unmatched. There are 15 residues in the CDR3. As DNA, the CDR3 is TGTGCCAGCAGTTCACTAGCGGGAGGAACAGATACGCAGTATTTT. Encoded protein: CASSSLAGGTDTQYF.

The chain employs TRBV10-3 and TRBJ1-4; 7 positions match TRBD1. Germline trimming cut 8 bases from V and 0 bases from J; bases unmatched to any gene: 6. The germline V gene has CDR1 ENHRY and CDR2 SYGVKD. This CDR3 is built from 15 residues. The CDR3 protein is CAIARDRTTNEKLFF. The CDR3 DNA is TGTGCCATCGCCAGGGACAGAACAACTAATGAAAAACTGTTTTTT.

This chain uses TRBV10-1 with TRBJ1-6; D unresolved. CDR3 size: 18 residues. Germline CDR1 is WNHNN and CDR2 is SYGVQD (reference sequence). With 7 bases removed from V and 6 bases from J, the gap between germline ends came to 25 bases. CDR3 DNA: TGCGCCAGCAAGTTTCCGGCCAAGCCCGTCGCGGTTAATTCACCCCTCCACTTT. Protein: CASKFPAKPVAVNSPLHF.

CDR3 sequence (DNA): TGCGCCAGCATCTCGAAAACCGTCAACACCTACGAGCAGTACGTC. It specifies CASISKTVNTYEQYV. The chain uses TRBV23-1 and TRBJ2-7; D gene unclear. TRBV23-1 is noted as an ORF with a role that remains uncertain. Trimming removed 7 bases from V and 2 bases from J, with 18 bases in between. The CDR3 totals 15 residues.

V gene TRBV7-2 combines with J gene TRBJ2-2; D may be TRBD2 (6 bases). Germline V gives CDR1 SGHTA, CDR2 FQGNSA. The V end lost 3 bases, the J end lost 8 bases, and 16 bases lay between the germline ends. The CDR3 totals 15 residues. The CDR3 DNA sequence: TGTGCCAGCAGCTTGTTCGGAGGGAGAATGGGGGAGCTGTTTTTT. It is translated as CASSLFGGRMGELFF.

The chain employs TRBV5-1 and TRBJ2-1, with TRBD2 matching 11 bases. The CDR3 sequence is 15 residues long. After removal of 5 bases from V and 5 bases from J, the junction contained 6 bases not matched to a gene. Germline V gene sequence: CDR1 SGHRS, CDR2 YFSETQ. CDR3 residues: CASSTGTSGDNEQFF. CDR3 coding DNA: TGCGCCAGCAGTACCGGGACTAGCGGAGACAATGAGCAGTTCTTC.